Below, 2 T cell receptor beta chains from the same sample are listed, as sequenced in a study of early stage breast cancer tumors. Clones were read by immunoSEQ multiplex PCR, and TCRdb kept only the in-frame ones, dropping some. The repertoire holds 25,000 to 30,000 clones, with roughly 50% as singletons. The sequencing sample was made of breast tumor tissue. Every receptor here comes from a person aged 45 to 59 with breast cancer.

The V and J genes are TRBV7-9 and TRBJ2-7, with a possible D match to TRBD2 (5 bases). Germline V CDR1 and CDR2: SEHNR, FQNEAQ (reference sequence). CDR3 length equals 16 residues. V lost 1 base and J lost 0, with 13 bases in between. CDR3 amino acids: CASSLGPGVFSYEQYF. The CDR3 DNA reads TGTGCCAGCAGCTTAGGGCCCGGGGTCTTCTCCTACGAGCAGTACTTC.

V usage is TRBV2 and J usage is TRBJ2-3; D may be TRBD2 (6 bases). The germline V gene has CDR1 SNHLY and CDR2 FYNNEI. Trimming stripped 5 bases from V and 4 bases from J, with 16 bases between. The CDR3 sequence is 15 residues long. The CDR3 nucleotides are TGTGCCAGCAGTCCACATTCGGGCGGGGCAGATACGCAGTATTTT. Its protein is CASSPHSGGADTQYF.